This T cell receptor (beta chain) was sequenced during a study of blood T cell repertoires in COVID-19 (dated by TCRdb to 2018 to 2021). Study-wide context: Samples from collaborators originated in the United States, Italy and Spain and spanned both the acute and convalescent phases of COVID-19. The prospective study material was composed of cDNA or gDNA derived from T cells, B-cell-depleted T cells, or PBMCs. Subjects who had been exposed to COVID-19, were actively infected with it, or had recovered from it provided the deeply sampled blood TCRbeta repertoires that made up the dataset. The repertoires were released in a freely available public database intended as a resource for research on the immune response to SARS-CoV-2. The samples were drawn from the first 160 participants of the ongoing ImmuneRACE study and from roughly 1,300 subjects provided by 6 global collaborators. The sample metadata nearly always contained a de-identified subject ID, COVID-19 status, age in years and sex. Where available, HLA class I and class II types were obtained from metadata supplied by the sample provider rather than from assay-based typing.

V loses 1 base at its end and J loses 2 bases; junction bases beyond the gene matches: 1. CDR1 and CDR2 (MNHNS, SASEGT) derive from the germline V gene. The CDR3 has 15 amino acids, counting the end cysteine and phenylalanine. The kept DNA is CDR3 alone, 45 bases in frame from the first base. On this clone itself: Which antigen it targets is not known. No quality values exist for individual bases; no much larger clone is one base distant.

What the authors observed across the whole study: Clinical and demographic metadata were provided uncurated, with the amount varying by source and participant.

TCRbeta CDR3 regions were amplified from genomic DNA using the immunoSEQ Assay, a bias-controlled multiplex PCR. Concerning the study's data processing: The number of nucleated cells in each sample was estimated by amplification of reference gene primers within the assay. Sequence reads were collapsed and filtered to measure the absolute abundance of every unique TCRbeta CDR3 rearrangement. For each sample, productive Simpson clonality was calculated as the square root of Simpson's diversity index across productive rearrangements. TCRdb obtained this table from immuneACCESS and retained in-frame rearrangements with V and J assigned. These tables miss some clones; where compared with another copy, unresolved V genes account for less than half of the shortfall, and the remainder is unexplained. V, J and clone size were drawn from that table, and D and trimming were deduced from the DNA. The sample table contains around 200,000 clones; only one count was recorded for 88% of them. The top ten clones comprise around 1.5% of the sample.

Collaborating institutions collected whole blood in K2EDTA tubes following their own protocols. Collaborator samples were shipped for TCRbeta analysis as frozen whole blood, isolated PBMCs, or DNA extracted from either sample type. Sequenced sample: peripheral blood. The rearrangement joined TRBV6-1 to TRBJ2-7, and TRBD2 matches 11 of the central bases. The source is a man in his late teens or twenties with active or convalescent COVID-19. The CDR3 sequence is CASSEDSGGAYEQYF. The DNA sequence is as follows: TGTGCCAGCAGTGAAGATAGCGGGGGGGCCTACGAGCAGTACTTC.